The sequence of this T cell receptor (beta chain) was determined in a study of tumor-infiltrating lymphocytes in primary liver carcinoma. Study in general: Per sample, productive TCRbeta reads numbered roughly 3.65 to 7.13 million, similar across tissue types.

Regarding this clonotype: Relative to the germline gene, one junction end is altered; a read error may explain this.

Reverse transcription of approximately 0.55 ug total RNA with a constant-region primer produced TCR beta cDNA. TCR beta libraries came from three nested multiplex PCR rounds using slightly modified ARM-PCR. Forward primers for TRBV1-TRBV30 and a C-beta reverse primer served the first two PCR rounds, at about 10 cycles each. From the multiplex PCR reads, TCRdb called clonotypes with MiXCR, one entry per CDR3 protein. Of 75,000 to 90,000 distinct CDR3 sequences in the sample, 60% to 75% are singletons; the top ten hold 19%. Looked up from germline, CDR1 is MDHEN and CDR2 is SYDVKM. The CDR3 is 14 amino acids. The study co-extracted DNA and RNA from around 20-30 mg of unsorted bulk tissue. Samples came from superior, inferior, lateral poles and tumor centre.

V gene TRBV28 combines with J gene TRBJ2-5; D is undetermined. This receptor was taken from a man aged 35-49 years with primary liver carcinoma and hepatitis B virus infection. The specimen sequenced was liver tumor tissue from sampling region 1. Subset described: tumor region T1, superior pole. The CDR3: CASSGTVYQESQNF. CDR3 nucleotide sequence: TGTGCCAGCAGTGGTACTGTGTACCAAGAGTCCCAGAACTTC.